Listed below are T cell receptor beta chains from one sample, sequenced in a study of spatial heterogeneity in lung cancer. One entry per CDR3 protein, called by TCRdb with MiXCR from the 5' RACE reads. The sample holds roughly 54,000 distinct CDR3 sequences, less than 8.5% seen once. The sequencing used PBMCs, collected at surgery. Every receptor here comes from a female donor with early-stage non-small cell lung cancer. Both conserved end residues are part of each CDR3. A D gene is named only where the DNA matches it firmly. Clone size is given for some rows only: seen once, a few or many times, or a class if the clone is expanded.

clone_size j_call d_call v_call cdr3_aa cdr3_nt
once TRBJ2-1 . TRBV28 CACSWWGFHNEQFF TGTGCCTGCTCTTGGTGGGGGTTCCACAATGAGCAGTTCTTC
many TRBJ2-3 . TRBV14 CASSLRGAGTDTQYF TGTGCCAGCAGCCTAAGAGGGGCTGGCACAGATACGCAGTATTTT
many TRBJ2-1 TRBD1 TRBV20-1 CSAKDRGSEIYEQFF TGCAGTGCTAAGGACAGGGGTTCCGAAATCTATGAGCAGTTCTTC
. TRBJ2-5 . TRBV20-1 CSAYSLQETQYF TGCAGTGCTTACTCCCTCCAAGAGACCCAGTACTTC
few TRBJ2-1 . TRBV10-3 CAISESSRVEFF TGTGCCATCAGTGAGTCGAGCAGGGTCGAGTTCTTC
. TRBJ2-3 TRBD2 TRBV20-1 CSAERTLAGGADTQYF TGCAGTGCTGAGAGGACTCTAGCGGGGGGGGCAGATACGCAGTATTTT
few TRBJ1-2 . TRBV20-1 CSARVGPGYTF TGCAGTGCTAGGGTGGGGCCTGGCTACACCTTC
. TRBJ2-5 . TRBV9 CASSALSPGETQYF TGTGCCAGCAGCGCCCTATCGCCGGGGGAGACCCAGTACTTC
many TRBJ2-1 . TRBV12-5 CASGLVMGGYNEQFF TGTGCTAGTGGTTTGGTAATGGGGGGATACAATGAGCAGTTCTTC
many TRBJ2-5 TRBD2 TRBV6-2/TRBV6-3 CASSTGGETQYF TGTGCCAGCAGTACGGGAGGAGAGACCCAGTACTTC
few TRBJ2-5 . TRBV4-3 CASSQDLSTVQETQYF TGCGCCAGCAGCCAAGATCTTTCGACTGTCCAAGAGACCCAGTACTTC
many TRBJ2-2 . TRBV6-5 CASSYFGGLTGELFF TGTGCCAGCAGTTACTTCGGGGGCCTCACCGGGGAGCTGTTTTTT
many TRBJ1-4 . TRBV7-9 CASSQTGSGEKLFF TGTGCCAGCAGCCAGACAGGATCGGGTGAAAAACTGTTTTTT
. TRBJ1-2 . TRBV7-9 CASSQNTGLYGYTF TGTGCCAGCAGCCAGAACACAGGGTTGTATGGCTACACCTTC
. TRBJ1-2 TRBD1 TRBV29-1 CSVGTPGTGLGYGYTF TGCAGCGTCGGAACCCCCGGGACAGGGTTGGGCTATGGCTACACCTTC
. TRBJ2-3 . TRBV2 CASSPFLGDTQYF TGTGCCAGCAGCCCTTTCCTGGGGGATACGCAGTATTTT
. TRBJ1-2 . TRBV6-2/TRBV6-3 CASTRDSKADYTF TGTGCCAGCACCAGGGATAGCAAAGCAGACTACACCTTC
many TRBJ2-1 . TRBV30 CAWRNLEPYNEQFF TGTGCCTGGAGGAATCTTGAACCGTACAATGAGCAGTTCTTC
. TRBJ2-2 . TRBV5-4 CASRGTQNTGELFF TGTGCCAGCAGAGGGACACAGAACACCGGGGAGCTGTTTTTT
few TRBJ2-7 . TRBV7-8 CASSPSDTESSYEQYF TGTGCCAGCAGCCCGTCAGACACCGAGAGCTCCTACGAGCAGTACTTC
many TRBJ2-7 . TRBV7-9 CASSKGRLQPYEQYF TGTGCCAGCAGCAAGGGGAGACTGCAGCCCTACGAGCAGTACTTC
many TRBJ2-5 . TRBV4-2 CASSQEYQETQYF TGTGCCAGCAGCCAAGAGTACCAAGAGACCCAGTACTTC
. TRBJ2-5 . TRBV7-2 CASMRSMSEETQYF TGTGCCAGCATGCGTAGTATGAGCGAAGAGACCCAGTACTTC
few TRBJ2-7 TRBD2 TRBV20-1 CSARGRGGSPDEQYF TGCAGTGCTAGAGGTCGGGGGGGGAGTCCCGACGAGCAGTACTTC
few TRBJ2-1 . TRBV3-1 CASSLFKYNEQFF TGTGCCAGCAGCCTCTTCAAATACAATGAGCAGTTCTTC
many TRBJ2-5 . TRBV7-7 CASSPIGYQETQYF TGTGCCAGCAGCCCGATCGGGTACCAAGAGACCCAGTACTTC